The 23 T cell receptor beta chains below were found in one sample sequenced in a study of T cell repertoires in cytomegalovirus infection. TCRdb independently ran MiXCR on the reads; one entry per CDR3 protein. The repertoire holds roughly 81,000 distinct CDR3 sequences, 3.5% to 4.5% seen once, with over 4.5% in the top ten. Sequencing was carried out using PBMCs. Receptor source: a human donor in good health (CMV status not recorded). Some clones in this sample may be carry-over from other donors' samples.

This clonotype was seen a handful of times. The chain combines TRBV28 with TRBJ2-1; 7 nucleotides align to TRBD1. In germline, CDR1 is MDHEN, CDR2 SYDVKM. V dropped 5 bases and J dropped 9; count of bases not matched to a gene: 4. The CDR3 has 12 residues. The CDR3 coding sequence is TGTGCCAGCAGTCAGACAGGGCTTGAGCAGTTCTTC. Protein: CASSQTGLEQFF. Variable domain in full (rest from reference TRBV28 and TRBJ2-1): DVKVTQSSRYLVKRTGEKVFLECVQDMDHENMFWYRQDPGLGLRLIYFSYDVKMKEKGDIPEGYSVSREKKERFSLILESASTNQTSMYLCASSQTGLEQFFGPGTRLTVL.

This clonotype was recorded at least ten times. This chain connects TRBV19 to TRBJ1-6; weak D call: TRBD1 (5 bases). There are 16 residues in the CDR3. Germline-derived CDR1 and CDR2 are LNHDA and SQIVND (reference sequence). V was pared by 7 bases and J by 4 bases, with 17 bases between. CDR3 region: CASTRDPFLYNSPLHF. The CDR3 DNA sequence: TGTGCCAGTACCAGGGACCCATTCCTTTATAATTCACCCCTCCACTTT.

At least ten counts were recorded for this clonotype. This CDR3 is CASTLPGLAYYEQFF. Here the CDR3 DNA reads TGTGCCAGCACCTTACCGGGACTAGCCTATTATGAGCAGTTCTTC. This chain joins TRBV6-2 or TRBV6-3 and TRBJ2-1; 9 nucleotides line up with TRBD2. Germline V gene sequence: CDR1 MNHEY, CDR2 SVGEGT. The J segment lost 8 bases and the V segment lost 7 bases, leaving 12 bases of the junction unmatched. CDR3 length: 15 amino acids.

Ten or more counts support this clonotype. This chain joins TRBV12-3 or TRBV12-4 and TRBJ2-3; the D is unclear. The CDR3 has 12 amino acids. The V end lost 6 bases, the J end lost 3 bases, and 7 bases lay between the germline ends. The CDR3 coding sequence is TGTGCCAGCAGCCCGACGACAGATACGCAGTATTTT. Translation: CASSPTTDTQYF.

This clonotype was counted at least ten times. This sequence joins TRBV19 and TRBJ2-1, with D perhaps TRBD1 (6 bases). The germline V gene encodes CDR1 LNHDA and CDR2 SQIVND (reference sequence). V gave up 6 bases and J gave up 0 bases, with 15 bases separating them. The CDR3 length is 16 residues. CDR3 residues: CASSHRTGFSYNEQFF. The CDR3 nucleotides read TGTGCCAGTAGCCACCGAACAGGGTTCTCCTACAATGAGCAGTTCTTC.

This clonotype was seen ten or more times. The V call is TRBV28, the J call TRBJ1-1; a possible D gene is TRBD1 (6 bases). V lost 1 base, J lost 1 base, and 7 bases lay in between. This CDR3 is 14 amino acids long. Per the germline V gene, CDR1 is MDHEN and CDR2 is SYDVKM. CDR3 amino acids: CASSLLGANTEAFF. Written as DNA, the CDR3 is TGTGCCAGCAGTTTATTGGGGGCGAACACTGAAGCTTTCTTT.

This clonotype was detected ten times or more. This sequence joins TRBV7-8 and TRBJ2-3; D is unclear. The V end lost 8 bases, the J end lost 0 bases, and 12 bases lay between the germline ends. CDR1 and CDR2 (germline): SGHVS, FQNEAQ. The CDR3 has 14 residues. Written as DNA, the CDR3 is TGTGCCAGCCAGATAGGGTGGAGCACAGATACGCAGTATTTT. Translating gives CASQIGWSTDTQYF.

This clonotype was counted at least ten times. This chain joins TRBV20-1 and TRBJ2-1, with a tentative D call TRBD2 (5 bases). Germline assignment: CDR1 DFQATT and CDR2 SNEGSKA (reference sequence). V lost 0 bases to trimming and J lost 6 bases, with 9 bases between them. This CDR3 comprises 13 residues. CDR3 nucleotide sequence: TGCAGTGCTAGAGAGGCGGGCCCCAATGAGCAGTTCTTC. Translation gives CSAREAGPNEQFF.

Many counts were recorded for this clonotype. V is TRBV29-1 and J is TRBJ1-1; D gene ambiguous. This CDR3 is 12 amino acids long. The ends were cut back, 5 bases at V and 1 base at J, with 8 bases in the middle. Germline CDR1 SQVTM, CDR2 ANQGSEA. The CDR3 DNA sequence: TGCAGCGTTCGCGGCGGGAACACTGAAGCTTTCTTT. It translates to CSVRGGNTEAFF.

The table lists this clonotype with many counts. This chain uses TRBV18 with TRBJ2-3; perhaps TRBD1 as D (6 bases). Germline values: CDR1 KGHSH, CDR2 LQKENI. The CDR3 has 17 amino acids. V shed 1 base and J shed 5 bases, with 19 bases lying between them. The DNA of the CDR3 is TGTGCCAGCTCACCACTGGGGGCCCAACCGAGGATAGATACGCAGTATTTT. Translating gives CASSPLGAQPRIDTQYF.

At least ten counts were recorded for this clonotype. The rearrangement links TRBV19 to TRBJ1-5; the match to TRBD1 covers 10 bases. CDR1 and CDR2 from the germline V gene are LNHDA and SQIVND (reference sequence). The trim removed 6 bases at V and 6 bases at J, leaving 2 bases unmatched. The CDR3 consists of 13 residues. CDR3 bases: TGTGCCAGTAGCGGGGACAGGGGTCAGCCCCAGCATTTT. This gives the protein CASSGDRGQPQHF.

There are many counts of this clonotype. The chain combines TRBV10-3 with TRBJ1-5; TRBD1 matches at 7 bases. The CDR3 extends over 13 amino acids. CDR1 ENHRY and CDR2 SYGVKD come from the germline V gene. V was pared by 3 bases and J by 7 bases, with 3 bases of the junction left unmatched. The CDR3: CAISEIQGQPQHF. The CDR3 nucleotides are TGTGCCATCAGTGAAATACAGGGGCAGCCCCAGCATTTT.

This clonotype was seen repeatedly, ten times or more. The rearrangement joins TRBV7-9 to TRBJ1-2; 10 bases agree with TRBD1. J gave up 4 bases and V 7 bases, and 12 bases lay outside the gene matches. The CDR3 loop spans 16 amino acids. Looked up from germline, CDR1 is SEHNR and CDR2 is FQNEAQ (reference sequence). The CDR3 region is CASKEATGGQIYGYTF. The CDR3 DNA reads as TGTGCCAGCAAGGAAGCGACAGGGGGCCAAATCTATGGCTACACCTTC.

This clonotype showed up many times. The J gene is TRBJ2-7, the V gene TRBV7-2; 7 nucleotides align to TRBD1. The CDR3 has 15 amino acids. Per germline, CDR1 SGHTA and CDR2 FQGNSA. V was clipped by 5 bases and J by 1 base; unmatched bases: 8. The CDR3 protein is CASSPHDRVSYEQYF. The CDR3 bases are TGTGCCAGCAGCCCCCACGACAGGGTTTCCTACGAGCAGTACTTC.

This clonotype was counted many times. The rearrangement joins TRBV19 to TRBJ2-7; the match to TRBD1 covers 7 bases. The CDR3 extends over 16 amino acids. In germline, CDR1 is LNHDA, CDR2 SQIVND (reference sequence). J lost 3 bases, V lost 4 bases, and 12 bases had no gene match. The DNA for the CDR3 is TGTGCCAGTAGTAGGAGGCCGGACAGGTCCCTCTACGAGCAGTACTTC. Residues: CASSRRPDRSLYEQYF.

This clonotype is judged medium-sized (0.01 to 0.1%). This chain joins TRBV7-6 and TRBJ1-4, with TRBD1 matching 10 bases. The J segment lost 4 bases and the V segment lost 3 bases, leaving 5 bases of the junction unmatched. In germline, CDR1 is SGHVS, CDR2 FNYEAQ. This CDR3 region has 16 residues. DNA for the CDR3: TGTGCCAGCAGCTTTAACGGGACAGGGGATAATGAAAAACTGTTTTTT. It encodes CASSFNGTGDNEKLFF.

This clonotype has at least ten counts. V is TRBV12-3 or TRBV12-4 and J is TRBJ1-1; 8 positions agree with TRBD1. Trimming took 5 bases from V and 6 from J; bases not matched to a gene: 8. This CDR3 spans 14 amino acids. DNA of the CDR3: TGTGCCAGCAGTGTCCCGGGACAGGTATCTGAAGCTTTCTTT. Translating it yields CASSVPGQVSEAFF.

The V call is TRBV28, the J call TRBJ1-1; the D is unclear. Germline V gene lookup returns CDR1 MDHEN and CDR2 SYDVKM. Trimming removed 11 bases from V and 1 base from J, with 8 bases in between. The CDR3 length is 11 residues. CDR3 coding DNA: TGTGCCGCTGCCGGGAACACTGAAGCTTTCTTT. Protein product: CAAAGNTEAFF.

This clonotype has a count of ten or more. The J gene is TRBJ2-1, the V gene TRBV9; D is possibly TRBD2 (7 bases). V lost 4 bases to trimming and J lost 2 bases, with 19 bases between them. This CDR3 is 17 amino acids long. The V gene's germline CDR1 is SGDLS and CDR2 YYNGEE. CDR3 DNA: TGTGCCAGCAGCCCTCTCCCGCGGGGGCTGACCTACAATGAGCAGTTCTTC. It codes for CASSPLPRGLTYNEQFF. Variable domain in full (rest from reference TRBV9 and TRBJ2-1): DSGVTQTPKHLITATGQRVTLRCSPRSGDLSVYWYQQSLDQGLQFLIQYYNGEERAKGNILERFSAQQFPDLHSELNLSSLELGDSALYFCASSPLPRGLTYNEQFFGPGTRLTVL.

Many counts were recorded for this clonotype. V usage is TRBV11-1 and J usage is TRBJ2-6, with 8 bases lining up with TRBD1. Germline CDR1 and CDR2: SGHAT and FQDESV (reference sequence). V lost 4 bases, J lost 3 bases, and 5 bases stayed unmatched. The CDR3 has 16 residues. The CDR3 DNA follows: TGTGCCAGCAGCTCTCAGGGGGCAGTTGGGGCCAACGTCCTGACTTTC. It specifies CASSSQGAVGANVLTF.

This clonotype is medium-sized in the sample. This sequence joins TRBV7-2 and TRBJ1-1, with D possibly being TRBD1 (6 bases). CDR1 and CDR2 (germline): SGHTA, FQGNSA. V was clipped by 3 bases and J by 8 bases, with 10 bases between them. The CDR3 covers 12 residues. The CDR3 nucleotides read TGTGCCAGCAGCTTCACCCAGGGGGAAGCTTTCTTT. This sequence encodes CASSFTQGEAFF.

Points on this clonotype: A much larger clone differs from this one at a single base, so this may be a read error. This chain joins TRBV6-2 or TRBV6-3 and TRBJ2-3, with TRBD2 as a possible D gene (6 bases). The CDR3 has 14 amino acids. Germline V gene data show CDR1 as MNHEY and CDR2 as SVGEGT. Between the trimmed V and J ends, which lost 5 bases and 3 bases, there was a span of 12 bases. The chain's CDR3 is CASSPATRTDTQYF. Here the CDR3 DNA reads TGTGCCAGCAGTCCCGCGACTAGGACAGATACGCAGTATTTT.

There are many counts of this clonotype. The chain has TRBV7-2 and TRBJ2-7; possibly TRBD2 for D (7 bases). CDR1 and CDR2 (germline): SGHTA, FQGNSA. The CDR3 consists of 13 residues. Deletions cut 5 bases from V and 7 bases from J, with 15 bases between. The CDR3 region has the DNA TGTGCCAGCAGCGGGAGGGGGTCGTGGGAGCAGTACTTC. Its translation is CASSGRGSWEQYF.